The entry that follows covers one T cell receptor beta chain sequence. The antigen is undetermined. The data originate from a study of STAT3 mutations in large granular lymphocyte leukemia. Across the study: Roughly two fifths of treated T-LGLL patients showed hematologic response to immunosuppression. Study-wide results and limits: In T-cell large granular lymphocyte leukemia, about half of patients showed multiple immunodominant subclonotypes. Clonal expansion was inferred from other time points because no sample existed at each clone's first appearance.

Germline CDR1 SGHNT, CDR2 YYREEE (reference sequence). The CDR3 runs to 15 residues. V shed 7 bases and J shed 4 bases, with 17 bases lying between them. TCRbeta libraries averaged around 39,000 productive templates per sample. TCRdb's table, derived via immunoSEQ multiplex PCR, lists solely in-frame clones and lacks some. Counted here are tens of thousands of clones, 70% to 90% occurring once; the ten biggest clones make up 0.4% to 0.55%. The TCR was taken from a human donor with T large granular lymphocyte leukemia. Some clones in this sample may be carry-over from other donors' samples. The sample taken for sequencing was PBMCs. V and J are TRBV5-4 and TRBJ2-2; maybe TRBD2 (6 bases). CDR3 DNA sequence: TGTGCCAGCGGCCTCGGGGGACCGCGCACCGGGGAGCTGTTTTTT. As protein: CASGLGGPRTGELFF.